This is a list of T cell receptor beta chains from one sample in a study of blood T cell repertoires in COVID-19. Clones were read by immunoSEQ multiplex PCR, and TCRdb kept only the in-frame ones, dropping some. The table has a few hundred thousand clones, approximately 78% seen once. The sequencing sample was made of peripheral blood. The receptors were gathered from a woman of 80 years or more with acute or convalescent COVID-19. Each CDR3 is given with its conserved first and last residue. D genes are given only for firm matches. Only some rows state a clone size, as once, few, many or a class for expanded clones.

>TRBJ2-1|TRBV10-3|NA|13|once
TGTGCTATCAGTGACGGGGGTTACAATGAGCAGTTCTTC
CAISDGGYNEQFF
>TRBJ1-1|TRBV2|TRBD1|15|NA
TGTGCCACCACCGAAGACAGGGCAAGAAACACTGAAGCTTTCTTT
CATTEDRARNTEAFF
>TRBJ1-3|TRBV6-6|NA|16|NA
TGTGCCAGCAGCCTATTACAAGGGGACTCTGGAAACACCATATATTTT
CASSLLQGDSGNTIYF
>TRBJ1-5|TRBV19|TRBD1|17|NA
TGTGCCACTCAGAGCCTGACAGGGGGGACAAGCAATCAGCCCCAGCATTTT
CATQSLTGGTSNQPQHF
>TRBJ2-2|TRBV5-1|TRBD2|17|once
TGCGCCTCCGAGGACCCGAGGACTAGCGGGAGGACCGGGGAGCTGTTTTTT
CASEDPRTSGRTGELFF
>TRBJ1-5|TRBV5-6|NA|13|NA
TGTGCCAGCAGCTTAACAGCAAATCAGCCCCAGCATTTT
CASSLTANQPQHF
>TRBJ2-1|TRBV19|NA|15|few
TGTGCCAGTAGTATATGGCGGGGCCCGGACAATGAGCAGTTCTTC
CASSIWRGPDNEQFF
>TRBJ1-5|TRBV4-3|NA|13|NA
TGCGCCAGCAGCCAAGGGGCGGGGCAGCCCCAGCATTTT
CASSQGAGQPQHF
>TRBJ2-1|TRBV2|NA|14|NA
TGTGCCAGCAGTGAAGTCTCAGGAGGGAATGAGCAGTTCTTC
CASSEVSGGNEQFF
>TRBJ1-1|TRBV29-1|TRBD1|13|NA
TGCAGCGTTAACGACAGGGTCGGGTCTGAAGCTTTCTTT
CSVNDRVGSEAFF
>TRBJ2-3|TRBV5-1|NA|15|NA
TGCGCCAGCAGCTTGGACAGAGTTTCCACAGATACGCAGTATTTT
CASSLDRVSTDTQYF
>TRBJ1-4|TRBV9|NA|15|NA
TGTGCCAGCAGCGTATCGGACAACCCGAGTGAAAAACTGTTTTTT
CASSVSDNPSEKLFF
>TRBJ2-3|TRBV5-1|NA|14|NA
TGCGCCAGCAGCCAGGTGTGGGTTACTGATACGCAGTATTTT
CASSQVWVTDTQYF
>TRBJ1-1|TRBV28|NA|16|few
TGTGCCAGCAGTACGCCTTCCAGGGGCTGGGGCACTGAAGCTTTCTTT
CASSTPSRGWGTEAFF
>TRBJ2-2|TRBV6-2/TRBV6-3|TRBD2|18|NA
TGTGCCAGCAGTTCGGGACTAGCGGGGCCCCGAGGGACCGGGGAGCTGTTTTTT
CASSSGLAGPRGTGELFF
>TRBJ2-3|TRBV19|NA|17|NA
TGTGCCAGTAGTGAGGTAGGGCGGCAGGGCGTCACAGATACGCAGTATTTT
CASSEVGRQGVTDTQYF
>TRBJ1-2|TRBV6-5|TRBD1|14|NA
TGTGCCAGCAGTTACCAGGGGGCGAAGGATGGCTACACCTTC
CASSYQGAKDGYTF
>TRBJ1-5|TRBV30|NA|14|NA
TGTGCCTGGAGTACGGACAGTAGCAATCAGCCCCAGCATTTT
CAWSTDSSNQPQHF
>TRBJ2-3|TRBV7-9|TRBD1|15|NA
TGTGCCAGCAGCCCACCGAGGGGGACAGGTGATACGCAGTATTTT
CASSPPRGTGDTQYF
>TRBJ1-1|TRBV19|TRBD1|13|few
TGTGCCAGTAGTACGCGGACAGGAACTGAAGCTTTCTTT
CASSTRTGTEAFF
>TRBJ2-7|TRBV7-9|NA|11|NA
TGTGCCAGCAGCTTCATCGGCGAGCAGTACTTC
CASSFIGEQYF
>TRBJ2-7|TRBV11-2|NA|15|NA
TGTGCCAGCAGCTTAGAAATCCAGATCTCCTACGAGCAGTACTTC
CASSLEIQISYEQYF
>TRBJ1-2|TRBV29-1|TRBD1|12|NA
TGCAGCGTCGGACAGGGGCACGATGGCTACACCTTC
CSVGQGHDGYTF
>TRBJ2-3|TRBV3-1/TRBV3-2|TRBD2|14|NA
TGTGCCAGCAGTATAGCGGGAGCGACAGATACGCAGTATTTT
CASSIAGATDTQYF
>TRBJ2-1|TRBV5-1|TRBD2|16|NA
TGCGCCAGCAGCTTGGGGACTAGCGGGGGGCAGGATGAGCAGTTCTTC
CASSLGTSGGQDEQFF
>TRBJ1-4|TRBV28|TRBD1|15|NA
TGTGCCAGCAGCCCAGCGGGACAGGCGGATGAAAAACTGTTTTTT
CASSPAGQADEKLFF
>TRBJ1-1|TRBV6-2/TRBV6-3|NA|16|NA
TGTGCCAGCAGTTACTCTTCCGGGGGAGTGAACACTGAAGCTTTCTTT
CASSYSSGGVNTEAFF
>TRBJ2-2|TRBV7-3|NA|15|NA
TGTGCCAGCAGCTCGACACTCACGAACACCGGGGAGCTGTTTTTT
CASSSTLTNTGELFF
>TRBJ1-6|TRBV5-1|NA|18|NA
TGCGCCAGCAGCTTAACGCCACAGGGAATCAGCAATAATTCACCCCTCCACTTT
CASSLTPQGISNNSPLHF
>TRBJ1-1|TRBV18|TRBD1|17|NA
TGTGCCAGCTCACCACCGGGGCAGGGGGCTGGGAACACTGAAGCTTTCTTT
CASSPPGQGAGNTEAFF
>TRBJ2-3|TRBV29-1|NA|12|NA
TGCAGCGTTGATAGCCGCCCAGATACGCAGTATTTT
CSVDSRPDTQYF
>TRBJ2-1|TRBV6-4|TRBD1|14|NA
TGTGCCAGCAGAAGGGACAGGGAAAGTAATGAGCAGTTCTTC
CASRRDRESNEQFF
>TRBJ2-3|TRBV3-1/TRBV3-2|NA|16|few
TGTGCCAGCAGCTTCCTAGGGGGGGAAGTGGCGGATACGCAGTATTTT
CASSFLGGEVADTQYF
>TRBJ2-1|TRBV6-5|NA|15|few
TGTGCCAGCAGTCGGTCCGGGACACCCAACAATGAGCAGTTCTTC
CASSRSGTPNNEQFF
>TRBJ2-1|TRBV21-1|NA|15|NA
TGTGCCAGCATCCCACGATCCGCCGGCCGGGGTGAGCAGTTCTTC
CASIPRSAGRGEQFF
>TRBJ2-2|TRBV30|NA|13|NA
TGTGCCTGGAGTGCCGGACAGATCGGGGAGCTGTTTTTT
CAWSAGQIGELFF
>TRBJ1-3|TRBV7-9|NA|15|NA
TGTGCCAGCAGCCGCGGTCGGGATACAGGAAACACCATATATTTT
CASSRGRDTGNTIYF
>TRBJ2-5|TRBV7-7|NA|15|NA
TGTGCTAGCAGCTTTGGTGGTCTGCGGGAAGAGACCCAGTACTTC
CASSFGGLREETQYF
>TRBJ2-3|TRBV7-6|NA|15|NA
TGTGCCAGCAGCTTAGACCGGCTAGCTTTCGATACGCAGTATTTT
CASSLDRLAFDTQYF
>TRBJ2-7|TRBV7-8|NA|14|NA
TGTGCCAGCAGCTTACTAGCGTTATCCTACGAGCAGTACTTC
CASSLLALSYEQYF
>TRBJ2-7|TRBV5-1|TRBD1|15|NA
TGCGCCAGCAGCATGGACAGGGCTTACCCCTACGAGCAGTACTTC
CASSMDRAYPYEQYF
>TRBJ2-1|TRBV9|TRBD2|16|NA
TGTGCCAGCAGCGTCCAAGCGGGGGGGCTAAACAATGAGCAGTTCTTC
CASSVQAGGLNNEQFF